Listed here are 28 T cell receptor beta chains from one sample, sequenced in a study of PD-L1 blockade in urothelial cancer (dated by TCRdb to about 2017). The receptor library was made with the immunoSEQ multiplex PCR assay. TCRdb mirrors the immuneACCESS table, restricted to in-frame sequences. Some clones are absent from its copies; in checked studies, under half trace to an unresolved V gene, and the reason for the others is unknown. This sample is represented by 35,000 to 45,000 clones; about four fifths of them were singletons. The ten largest clones add up to about 14% of the sample. The label giving this sample's time point can be read as: peripheral blood 6 weeks after treatment start. The sample was PBMCs, taken around atezolizumab (anti-PD-L1) treatment. The receptors here all came from a man in his fifties or sixties with urothelial cancer.

This sequence joins TRBV4-2 and TRBJ2-3; 13 nucleotides agree with TRBD2. Germline V gene lookup returns CDR1 LGHNA and CDR2 YNFKEQ. CDR3 size: 18 residues. The V and J ends lost 0 bases and 4 bases, in that order; junction bases with no gene match: 7. CDR3 sequence (DNA): TGTGCCAGCAGCCAAGATAAAGGGACTAGCGGGGTGTCAGATACGCAGTATTTT. Its protein product is CASSQDKGTSGVSDTQYF.

The rearrangement links TRBV18 to TRBJ1-1; unclear D gene. This CDR3 contains 13 residues. From germline, CDR1 is KGHSH and CDR2 LQKENI. V gave up 4 bases and J gave up 1 base, with 7 bases separating them. CDR3 sequence: CASSHDKNTEAFF. The CDR3 DNA follows: TGTGCCAGCTCACACGACAAGAACACTGAAGCTTTCTTT.

This chain uses TRBV9 with TRBJ2-2, with D maybe TRBD2 (6 bases). This CDR3 is 16 amino acids long. With 0 bases removed from V and 1 base from J, the gap between germline ends came to 10 bases. CDR1 is SGDLS, CDR2 YYNGEE, per germline. The CDR3 spells CASSVGNGGNTGELFF. CDR3 coding DNA: TGTGCCAGCAGCGTAGGTAACGGGGGGAACACCGGGGAGCTGTTTTTT.

V and J are TRBV5-1 and TRBJ2-3, with 8 bases aligning to TRBD1. With 4 bases clipped from V and 2 bases from J, the junction kept 6 bases outside the gene matches. Per the germline V gene, CDR1 is SGHRS and CDR2 is YFSETQ. The CDR3 is made up of 15 amino acids. The CDR3 sequence: CASSVGQGHTDTQYF. The CDR3 DNA reads TGCGCCAGCAGCGTAGGACAGGGACACACAGATACGCAGTATTTT.

J is TRBJ2-7 and V is TRBV30, with 9 positions matching TRBD1. The CDR3 sequence is 15 residues long. The V segment lost 0 bases and the J segment 4 bases; nucleotides outside the gene matches: 7. CDR1 and CDR2 from the germline V gene are GTSNPN and SVGIG (reference sequence). The CDR3 is CAWSVGTGPRYEQYF. CDR3 sequence (DNA): TGTGCCTGGAGTGTTGGGACAGGGCCCCGTTACGAGCAGTACTTC.

The rearrangement uses TRBV7-9 and TRBJ1-4; no reliable D call. CDR3 length: 14 amino acids. The V gene's germline CDR1 is SEHNR and CDR2 FQNEAQ (reference sequence). Between the trimmed V and J ends, which lost 5 bases and 3 bases, there was a span of 10 bases. The CDR3 sequence: CASSPGPSNEKLFF. The CDR3 nucleotides read TGTGCCAGCAGCCCAGGTCCGTCTAATGAAAAACTGTTTTTT. The entire variable domain, with the rest obtained from reference TRBV7-9 and TRBJ1-4, is as follows: DTGVSQNPRHKITKRGQNVTFRCDPISEHNRLYWYRQTLGQGPEFLTYFQNEAQLEKSRLLSDRFSAERPKGSFSTLEIQRTEQGDSAMYLCASSPGPSNEKLFFGSGTQLSVL.

CDR3 in DNA: TGCGCCAGCAGCTTGTGGTCGTCGGATGGCTACACCTTC. Translated, it gives CASSLWSSDGYTF. The rearrangement uses TRBV5-1 and TRBJ1-2; D call uncertain. CDR1 and CDR2 from the germline V gene are SGHRS and YFSETQ. V lost 1 base and J 6 bases, leaving 10 bases between the germline ends. This CDR3 spans 13 amino acids.

The genes are TRBV7-2 and TRBJ2-5, with 7 bases that match TRBD1. V lost 5 bases and J lost 9; bases outside the gene matches: 6. In germline, CDR1 is SGHTA, CDR2 FQGNSA. The length of the CDR3 is 12 residues. The chain's CDR3 is CASSPPQGAQYF. CDR3 DNA sequence: TGTGCCAGCAGCCCACCCCAGGGGGCCCAGTACTTC.

This clone is a singleton in its sample. J is TRBJ2-3 and V is TRBV6-6; TRBD1 might be the D (5 bases). The CDR3 contains 14 residues. Trimming took off 10 bases at V and 0 bases at J, with 14 bases between the two ends. Germline V lookup: CDR1 MNHNY, CDR2 SVGAGI (reference sequence). CDR3 amino acids: CATRPWGSTDTQYF. CDR3 nucleotides: TGTGCCACCCGGCCCTGGGGCAGCACAGATACGCAGTATTTT.

The V call is TRBV1, the J call TRBJ2-5; the table's D gene call, TRBD2, was not cross checked with the DNA. TRBV1 is given as a pseudogene. The CDR3 totals 17 residues. The CDR3 sequence is CTSSQSGREHKQETQYF. DNA of the CDR3: TGCACCAGCAGCCAAAGCGGGAGGGAACATAAACAAGAGACCCAGTACTTC.

This clone was detected only a few times. At one end the junction does not follow the germline gene, possibly because of a read error. The rearrangement joins TRBV7-7 to TRBJ1-1, with TRBD1 as a possible D gene (6 bases). The CDR3 runs to 16 residues. Germline CDR1 SSHAT, CDR2 FNYEAQ (reference sequence). The CDR3 reads CASSLPTGLMNTEAFF. The DNA of the CDR3 is TGTGCTAGCAGCTTACCTACAGGGTTAATGAACACTGAAGCTTTCTTT.

V is TRBV10-3 and J is TRBJ1-6; 7 nucleotides line up with TRBD1. The CDR3 has 14 residues. Germline values: CDR1 ENHRY, CDR2 SYGVKD. Losses at the gene ends were 2 bases for V and 7 bases for J; bases not matched to a gene: 2. The CDR3: CAISEVQGNSPLHF. The CDR3 coding sequence is TGTGCCATCAGTGAGGTACAGGGGAATTCACCCCTCCACTTT.

The rearrangement links TRBV10-3 to TRBJ2-7, with TRBD1 matching over 7 bases. Per the germline V gene, CDR1 is ENHRY and CDR2 is SYGVKD. The CDR3 runs to 14 residues. The V gene end was trimmed by 7 bases and the J gene end by 9 bases; junction bases not matched to a gene: 15. CDR3 residues: CAITEGAFQDLQYF. The CDR3 nucleotides are TGTGCCATCACCGAGGGGGCGTTTCAGGATCTGCAGTACTTC.

This clone was recorded once. The rearrangement joins TRBV9 to TRBJ1-4; the match to TRBD1 covers 9 bases. The germline V gene has CDR1 SGDLS and CDR2 YYNGEE. The CDR3 runs 14 residues. The V segment lost 2 bases and the J segment 8 bases; nucleotides outside the gene matches: 4. CDR3 nucleotides: TGTGCCAGCAGCGTTACAGGGGGCGGCGAAAAACTGTTTTTT. This encodes CASSVTGGGEKLFF.

The rearrangement joins TRBV14 to TRBJ1-6; 12 nucleotides line up with TRBD1. Trimming at V came to 4 bases and at J to 9 bases, leaving 4 bases not matched to a gene. Per germline, CDR1 SGHDN and CDR2 FVKESK. The CDR3 length is 15 residues. The CDR3 DNA reads TGTGCCAGCAGCCGCGGGACAGGGGGCGTTTCACCCCTCCACTTT. Residues: CASSRGTGGVSPLHF.

The J gene is TRBJ2-5, the V gene TRBV18, with no clear D. With 2 bases removed from V and 5 bases from J, the gap between germline ends came to 9 bases. Germline V lookup: CDR1 KGHSH, CDR2 LQKENI. This CDR3 contains 13 residues. Here the CDR3 reads CASSPEVGETQYF. CDR3 nucleotide sequence: TGTGCCAGCTCACCAGAGGTTGGTGAGACCCAGTACTTC.

V is TRBV19 and J is TRBJ2-1; the match to TRBD1 covers 10 bases. Germline assignment: CDR1 LNHDA and CDR2 SQIVND (reference sequence). Trimming took 3 bases from V and 7 from J; bases not matched to a gene: 6. CDR3 length: 15 amino acids. The CDR3 spells CASSIRTGGRNEQFF. The CDR3 DNA sequence: TGTGCCAGTAGTATTAGGACAGGGGGACGGAATGAGCAGTTCTTC.

The V and J genes are TRBV9 and TRBJ2-7; 9 bases fit TRBD1. V lost 4 bases and J lost 5; bases outside the gene matches: 4. Germline CDR1 reads SGDLS; CDR2 reads YYNGEE. CDR3 length: 13 amino acids. CDR3 DNA sequence: TGTGCCAGCAGCTTTGGACAGGGGAACGAGCAGTACTTC. Translating gives CASSFGQGNEQYF.

The table lists this clone with a count of one. The DNA for the CDR3 is TGTGCCAGCAGCCCACTAGCGGGGGCCTACAATGAGCAGTTCTTC. It specifies CASSPLAGAYNEQFF. This chain joins TRBV7-2 and TRBJ2-1; 11 nucleotides align to TRBD2. There are 15 residues in the CDR3. Germline CDR1 SGHTA, CDR2 FQGNSA. J lost 2 bases, V lost 5 bases, and 2 bases had no gene match.

CDR3 in DNA: TGTGCCAGCAGCGGCGGAGGGGCAGGGAGTTCACCCCTCCACTTT. Its protein product is CASSGGGAGSSPLHF. V usage is TRBV9 and J usage is TRBJ1-6; tentatively, D is TRBD1 (5 bases). V was pared by 3 bases and J by 9 bases, with 16 bases between. Germline-derived CDR1 and CDR2 are SGDLS and YYNGEE. CDR3 length equals 15 residues.

This chain joins TRBV9 and TRBJ1-4, with a possible D match to TRBD1 (5 bases). Germline V lookup: CDR1 SGDLS, CDR2 YYNGEE. V lost 0 bases and J lost 7, with 10 bases in between. The CDR3 has 14 amino acids. Here the CDR3 DNA reads TGTGCCAGCAGCGTAGAGGTCGGGGGTGAAAAACTGTTTTTT. This translates into CASSVEVGGEKLFF.

The table lists this clone with a count of one. The chain links TRBV7-2 to TRBJ2-7; D is uncertain. Trimming left V 3 bases short and J 0 bases short, with 9 bases between. Per germline, CDR1 SGHTA and CDR2 FQGNSA. There are 14 residues in the CDR3. The CDR3 nucleotides read TGTGCCAGCAGCTTCGTTCGGAGCTCCTACGAGCAGTACTTC. Translated, it gives CASSFVRSSYEQYF.

The chain combines TRBV10-3 with TRBJ1-1; TRBD1 matches at 7 bases. In germline, CDR1 is ENHRY, CDR2 SYGVKD. The V and J ends lost 10 bases and 5 bases, in that order; junction bases with no gene match: 7. CDR3 length: 12 amino acids. CDR3 DNA: TGTGCCAGCACCAGGGGGGAAACTGAAGCTTTCTTT. Amino acid sequence: CASTRGETEAFF.

The V gene is TRBV4-2, the J gene TRBJ1-2, with D unclear. Trimming took off 4 bases at V and 1 base at J, with 22 bases between the two ends. Looked up from germline, CDR1 is LGHNA and CDR2 is YNFKEQ. The CDR3 loop spans 18 amino acids. The CDR3 bases are TGTGCCAGCAGCCCGCGCGGCGAGAAAGGTTCTTATAACTATGGCTACACCTTC. Its translation: CASSPRGEKGSYNYGYTF.

The J gene is TRBJ1-5, the V gene TRBV28, with TRBD1 as a possible D gene (5 bases). The CDR3 contains 14 residues. CDR1 and CDR2 (germline): MDHEN, SYDVKM. V lost 3 bases to trimming and J lost 6 bases, with 12 bases between them. The CDR3 DNA is TGTGCCAGCAGTTTCCCCCCGGGGGTTCAGCCCCAGCATTTT. It yields the protein CASSFPPGVQPQHF.

This clone was recorded once. The chain has TRBV6-1 and TRBJ2-7; no definite D call. The germline V gene encodes CDR1 MNHNS and CDR2 SASEGT. The CDR3 runs 14 residues. The V and J ends lost 5 bases and 1 base respectively, with 12 bases between them. The CDR3 DNA follows: TGTGCCAGCAGTACCGACGGGTCTTCCTACGAGCAGTACTTC. As protein: CASSTDGSSYEQYF.

On this clone itself: Other DNA sequences in the sample encode the same CDR3. The chain links TRBV7-8 to TRBJ2-1, with 7 positions matching TRBD1. Germline CDR1 and CDR2: SGHVS and FQNEAQ. After removal of 2 bases from V and 4 bases from J, the junction contained 2 bases not matched to a gene. This CDR3 region has 14 residues. Here the CDR3 reads CASSLSGGYNEQFF. CDR3 sequence (DNA): TGTGCCAGCAGCTTATCAGGGGGATACAATGAGCAGTTCTTC. Based on the CDR3 plus reference TRBV7-8 and TRBJ2-1, the full variable domain is GAGVSQSPRYKVAKRGQDVALRCDPISGHVSLFWYQQALGQGPEFLTYFQNEAQLDKSGLPSDRFFAERPEGSVSTLKIQRTQQEDSAVYLCASSLSGGYNEQFFGPGTRLTVL.

Here the CDR3 DNA reads TGTGCCAGCATTCTCGGCGACGGGACCTACGAGCAGTACTTC. Residues: CASILGDGTYEQYF. The genes are TRBV6-6 and TRBJ2-7, with TRBD2 as a possible D gene (5 bases). This CDR3 contains 14 residues. Trimming took off 7 bases at V and 2 bases at J, with 15 bases between the two ends. Germline CDR1 MNHNY, CDR2 SVGAGI (reference sequence).